The sequence of this T cell receptor (beta chain) was determined in a study of shared clonotypes between healthy human individuals. Germline CDR1 and CDR2: MNHNY and SVGAGI (reference sequence). V was shortened by 0 bases and J by 10 bases, with 9 bases between the two germline ends. The CDR3 totals 12 residues. Naive-designated CD8 cells lacked CD45RO, were positively enriched for CCR7, and omitted terminally differentiated effector memory CD45RA+ cells. The data were produced by immunoSEQ multiplex PCR, yet TCRdb's version contains in-frame clones alone and is incomplete. The sample carries just over 2,000,000 clones, about 95% recorded once.

The sequenced sample consisted of naive CD8+ T cells sorted from blood. The TCR was taken from a man aged 18 to 29 in good health. The chain is built from TRBV6-6 and TRBJ1-1; D is ambiguous. CDR3 residues: CASSYSTGPAFF. CDR3 coding DNA: TGTGCCAGCAGTTACTCCACCGGGCCAGCTTTCTTT.